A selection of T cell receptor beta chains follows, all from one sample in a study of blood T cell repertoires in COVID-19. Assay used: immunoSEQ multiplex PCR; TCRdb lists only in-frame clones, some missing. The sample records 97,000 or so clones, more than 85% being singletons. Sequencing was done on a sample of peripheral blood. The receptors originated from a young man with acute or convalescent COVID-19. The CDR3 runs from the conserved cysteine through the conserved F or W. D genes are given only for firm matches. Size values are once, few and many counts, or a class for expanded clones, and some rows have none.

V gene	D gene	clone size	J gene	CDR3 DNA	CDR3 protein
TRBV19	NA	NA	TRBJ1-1	TGTGCCAGTAGTATGGGGAGGGCCAGAACACCGAACACTGAAGCTTTCTTT	CASSMGRARTPNTEAFF
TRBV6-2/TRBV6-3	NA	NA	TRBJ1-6	TGTGCCAGCAGTCAGGGTTGGAATTCACCCCTCCACTTT	CASSQGWNSPLHF
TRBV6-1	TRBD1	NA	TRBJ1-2	TGTGCCAGCAGTGCACTCTTGCCCCGACAGGGGGGCTATGGCTACACCTTC	CASSALLPRQGGYGYTF
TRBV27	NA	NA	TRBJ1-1	TGTGCCAGCAGTTTAGTGGAGGGTGAAGCTTTCTTT	CASSLVEGEAFF
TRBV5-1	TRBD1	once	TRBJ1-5	TGCGCCAGCAGACCTGGGACAGGGAGCAATCAGCCCCAGCATTTT	CASRPGTGSNQPQHF
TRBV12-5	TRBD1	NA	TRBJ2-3	TGTGCTAGTGGTTCCCCCGACAGGGGCACAGATACGCAGTATTTT	CASGSPDRGTDTQYF
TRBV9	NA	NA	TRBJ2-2	TGTGCCAGCAGCGTAGTCCTGAACACCGGGGAGCTGTTTTTT	CASSVVLNTGELFF
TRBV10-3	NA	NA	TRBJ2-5	TGTGCCATCAGTGAGGTATCACGGGAGACCCAGTACTTC	CAISEVSRETQYF
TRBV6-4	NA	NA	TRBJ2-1	TGTGCCAGCAGTGACCTGGCGGGGAAAAATGAGCAGTTCTTC	CASSDLAGKNEQFF
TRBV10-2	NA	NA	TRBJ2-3	TGCGCCAGCAAGGAGGGCCCCACAGATACGCAGTATTTT	CASKEGPTDTQYF
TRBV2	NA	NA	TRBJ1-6	TGTGCCAGCAACACAGGGAGAAGTAATTCACCCCTCCACTTT	CASNTGRSNSPLHF
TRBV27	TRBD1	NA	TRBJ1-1	TGTGCCAGCAGTCCCCTGAATTCCCCTAGGACAGGGGTCCTGAACACTGAAGCTTTCTTT	CASSPLNSPRTGVLNTEAFF
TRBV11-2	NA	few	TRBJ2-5	TGTGCCAGCACTTGGGGGGAATGGGGAGTTGCTGAGACCCAGTACTTC	CASTWGEWGVAETQYF
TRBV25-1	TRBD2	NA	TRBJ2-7	TGTGCCAGCAGTGACGTAAGACTAGCGGGAGTCGAGCAGTACTTC	CASSDVRLAGVEQYF
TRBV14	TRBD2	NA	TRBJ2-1	TGTGCCAGCAGCCAATTGGAGCGGGGGGACTTAGCTGAGCAGTTCTTC	CASSQLERGDLAEQFF
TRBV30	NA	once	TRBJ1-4	TGTGCCTGGAGTGTAACCCAGGCGGGAGAAAAACTGTTTTTT	CAWSVTQAGEKLFF
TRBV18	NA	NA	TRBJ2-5	TGTGCCAGCTCACCCCCGGACCAAGAGACCCAGTACTTC	CASSPPDQETQYF
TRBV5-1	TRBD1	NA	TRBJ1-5	TGCGCCAGCAGCTTGGACAGGGGACAGCCCCAGCATTTT	CASSLDRGQPQHF
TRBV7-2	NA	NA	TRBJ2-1	TGTGCCAGCAGCCAAGCTAGCTCCTACAATGAGCAGTTCTTC	CASSQASSYNEQFF
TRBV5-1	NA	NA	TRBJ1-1	TGCGCCAGCAGCTTGGGAGGCCCGAGCGCTGAAGCTTTCTTT	CASSLGGPSAEAFF
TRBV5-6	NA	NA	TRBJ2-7	TGTGCCAGCAGCTTACGAGGGCTAGGCGAGCAGTACTTC	CASSLRGLGEQYF
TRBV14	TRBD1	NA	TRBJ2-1	TGTGCCAGCAGCCAAAGACAGGGTACATACAATGAGCAGTTCTTC	CASSQRQGTYNEQFF
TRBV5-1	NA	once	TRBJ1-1	TGCGCCAGCAGCTTGTGGGGAGTTGAGGGCACTGAAGCTTTCTTT	CASSLWGVEGTEAFF
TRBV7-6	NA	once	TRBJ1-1	TGTGCCAGCTCAAGGGGGAGGGGGAACACTGAAGCTTTCTTT	CASSRGRGNTEAFF
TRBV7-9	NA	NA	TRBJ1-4	TGTGCCAGCACGACCGGTGAGAATGAAAAACTGTTTTTT	CASTTGENEKLFF
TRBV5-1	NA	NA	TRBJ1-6	TGCGCCAGCAGCTTGGTGGAATCGGGAGGGACACCCAATTCACCCCTCCACTTT	CASSLVESGGTPNSPLHF
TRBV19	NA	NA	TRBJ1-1	TGTGCCAGTAGTTCCTATGAGAACGCTGAAGCTTTCTTT	CASSSYENAEAFF
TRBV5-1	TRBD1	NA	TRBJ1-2	TGCGCCAGCAGCTCGAACCCAGGGGGGAGAAATGGCTACACCTTC	CASSSNPGGRNGYTF
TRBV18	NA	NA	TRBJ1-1	TGTGCCAGCTTAGGGGGGGCTGAAGCTTTCTTT	CASLGGAEAFF
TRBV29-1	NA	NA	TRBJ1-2	TGCAGCGTTGAAGTATTCGGCAGAGAATCGGGTGGCTACACCTTC	CSVEVFGRESGGYTF
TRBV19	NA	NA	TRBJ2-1	TGTGCCAGTACGAATAGCGGCCGCTACAATGAGCAGTTCTTC	CASTNSGRYNEQFF
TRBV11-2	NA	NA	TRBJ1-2	TGTGCCAGCAGCCGGACTGAGAACTATGGCTACACCTTC	CASSRTENYGYTF
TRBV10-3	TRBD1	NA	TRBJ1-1	TGTGCCATCAGTGATGGAACAGGGGGCAGTGGCACTGAAGCTTTCTTT	CAISDGTGGSGTEAFF